This passage covers 10 T cell receptor beta chains from one sample sequenced in a study of blood T cell repertoires in COVID-19. The data were produced by immunoSEQ multiplex PCR, yet TCRdb's version contains in-frame clones alone and is incomplete. The sample has 100,000 to 150,000 clones, more than 70% seen once. Sequencing was performed on peripheral blood. These receptor sequences come from a man between 60 and 70 years old with acute or convalescent COVID-19.

This chain joins TRBV18 and TRBJ1-1, with a tentative D call TRBD1 (6 bases). Germline V gene sequence: CDR1 KGHSH, CDR2 LQKENI. This CDR3 is 13 amino acids long. The V gene lost 6 bases and the J gene lost 2 bases, with 10 bases spanning the gap. CDR3 nucleotide sequence: TGTGCCAGCTCTCCGGACAGCAACACTGAAGCTTTCTTT. It yields the protein CASSPDSNTEAFF.

The chain couples TRBV3-1 (or the pseudogene TRBV3-2) to TRBJ2-3; TRBD2 aligns across 8 bases. Germline lookup yields CDR1 LGHDT and CDR2 YNNKEL (reference sequence). This CDR3 has 15 amino acids. V lost 6 bases to trimming and J lost 0 bases; unmatched junction nucleotides: 5. The CDR3 here is CASSERGPSTDTQYF. The DNA for the CDR3 is TGTGCCAGCAGTGAGCGGGGGCCGAGCACAGATACGCAGTATTTT.

This chain connects TRBV27 to TRBJ2-7; TRBD2 agrees at 14 bases. The CDR3 runs 18 residues. With 6 bases clipped from V and 0 bases from J, the junction kept 10 bases outside the gene matches. Germline V gene sequence: CDR1 MNHEY, CDR2 SMNVEV (reference sequence). DNA of the CDR3: TGTGCCAGCAGCCTAAAGTGGACTAGCGGGGGGTTCTCCTACGAGCAGTACTTC. Translating gives CASSLKWTSGGFSYEQYF.

To note about this clone: Other DNA sequences in the same sample also yield this CDR3. V gene TRBV4-1 combines with J gene TRBJ1-1, with D hard to call. The germline V gene has CDR1 MGHRA and CDR2 YSYEKL. The CDR3 sequence is 13 residues long. V gave up 0 bases and J gave up 3 bases, with 5 bases separating them. In nucleotides, the CDR3 is TGCGCCAGCAGCCAAGATCCGGACACTGAAGCTTTCTTT. It is translated as CASSQDPDTEAFF.

Notes on this clone: Other DNA sequences in this sample translate to the same CDR3. This sequence joins TRBV3-1 (or the pseudogene TRBV3-2) and TRBJ2-7; the D is unclear. V was shortened by 1 base and J by 5 bases, with 3 bases between the two germline ends. CDR3 length equals 11 residues. Germline CDR1 and CDR2: LGHDT and YNNKEL (reference sequence). The CDR3 loop is CASSQVNEQYF. CDR3 nucleotides: TGTGCCAGCAGCCAAGTCAACGAGCAGTACTTC.

The chain carries TRBV24-1 and TRBJ1-2, with 8 nucleotides matching TRBD1. Germline trimming cut 4 bases from V and 9 bases from J; bases unmatched to any gene: 6. CDR3 length: 13 residues. CDR1 is KGHDR and CDR2 is SFDVKD in the germline V gene. The CDR3 region is CATSELGQGRYTF. The CDR3 region has the DNA TGTGCCACCAGTGAGTTAGGACAGGGACGCTACACCTTC.

This clone was observed once. The chain links TRBV13 to TRBJ1-3, with 7 positions matching TRBD1. V lost 5 bases and J lost 0; bases outside the gene matches: 4. Germline V gene lookup returns CDR1 PRHDT and CDR2 FYEKMQ (reference sequence). This CDR3 region has 15 residues. CDR3 sequence: CASSETGTSGNTIYF. As DNA, the CDR3 is TGTGCCAGCAGCGAGACAGGGACCTCTGGAAACACCATATATTTT.

The chain combines TRBV10-2 with TRBJ2-7; 12 nucleotides agree with TRBD2. J gave up 3 bases and V 6 bases, and 6 bases lay outside the gene matches. In germline, CDR1 is WSHSY, CDR2 SAAADI. The CDR3 has 15 residues. The CDR3 coding sequence is TGCGCCAGCAGCGAGGGGACTAGCGGGCGCTACGAGCAGTACTTC. Translating gives CASSEGTSGRYEQYF.

This clone was detected only a few times. The rearrangement links TRBV5-6 to TRBJ2-5; possibly TRBD1 for D (6 bases). Trimming took 2 bases from V and 2 from J, leaving 10 bases between them. The CDR3 is 14 amino acids. The V gene's germline CDR1 is SGHDT and CDR2 YYEEEE. DNA of the CDR3: TGTGCCAGCAGCTTTCCCGGACAGCAAGAGACCCAGTACTTC. Encoded protein: CASSFPGQQETQYF. Combining the CDR3 with reference TRBV5-6 and TRBJ2-5 gives the whole variable domain DAGVTQSPTHLIKTRGQQVTLRCSPKSGHDTVSWYQQALGQGPQFIFQYYEEEERQRGNFPDRFSGHQFPNYSSELNVNALLLGDSALYLCASSFPGQQETQYFGPGTRLLVL.

The chain is built from TRBV14 and TRBJ2-3; D possibly corresponds to TRBD1 (5 bases). Trimming cost V 2 bases and J 0 bases, with 9 bases left between them. This CDR3 contains 15 residues. Germline loops: CDR1 SGHDN, CDR2 FVKESK. Written as DNA, the CDR3 is TGTGCCAGCAGCCAACCAGGGTCTAGCACAGATACGCAGTATTTT. This codes for CASSQPGSSTDTQYF.